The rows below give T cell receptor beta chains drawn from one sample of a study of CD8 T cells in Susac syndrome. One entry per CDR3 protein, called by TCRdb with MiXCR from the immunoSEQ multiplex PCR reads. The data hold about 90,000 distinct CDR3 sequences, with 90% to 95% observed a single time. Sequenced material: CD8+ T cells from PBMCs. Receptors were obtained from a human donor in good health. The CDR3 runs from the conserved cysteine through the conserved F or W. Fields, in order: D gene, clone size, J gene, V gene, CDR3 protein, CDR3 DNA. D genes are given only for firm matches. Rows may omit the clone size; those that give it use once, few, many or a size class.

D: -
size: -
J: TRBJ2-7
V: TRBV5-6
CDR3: CASSWGWGSEQYF
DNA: TGTGCCAGCAGCTGGGGTTGGGGATCAGAGCAGTACTTC

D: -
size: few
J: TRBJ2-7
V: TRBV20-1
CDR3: CSARASVEGLSYEQYF
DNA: TGCAGTGCTAGAGCCTCGGTCGAGGGGCTATCCTACGAGCAGTACTTC

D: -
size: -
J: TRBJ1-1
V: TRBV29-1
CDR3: CSVAGQATAEAFF
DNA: TGCAGCGTTGCAGGGCAGGCCACGGCCGAAGCTTTCTTT

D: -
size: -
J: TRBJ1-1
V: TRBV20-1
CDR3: CSADGIGTEAFF
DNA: TGCAGTGCCGACGGAATTGGGACTGAAGCTTTCTTT

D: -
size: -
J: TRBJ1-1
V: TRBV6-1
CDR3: CASRRGLGNTEAFF
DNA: TGTGCCAGCAGACGGGGGTTGGGGAACACTGAAGCTTTCTTT

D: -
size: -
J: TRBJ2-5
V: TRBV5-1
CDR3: CASSPPGTLETQYF
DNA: TGCGCCAGCAGCCCCCCCGGGACTTTAGAGACCCAGTACTTC

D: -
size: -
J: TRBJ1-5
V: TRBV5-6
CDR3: CASSQGTSSNQPQHF
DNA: TGTGCCAGCAGCCAGGGGACATCTAGCAATCAGCCCCAGCATTTT

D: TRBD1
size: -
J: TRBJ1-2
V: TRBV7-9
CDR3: CASSNRQGMGYGYTF
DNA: TGTGCCAGCAGCAATCGACAGGGGATGGGCTATGGCTACACCTTC

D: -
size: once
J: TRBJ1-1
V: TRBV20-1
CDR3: CSARGSGGRTEAFF
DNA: TGCAGTGCTAGAGGGTCGGGGGGAAGGACTGAAGCTTTCTTT

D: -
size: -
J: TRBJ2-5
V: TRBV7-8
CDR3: CASSRDSLQETQYF
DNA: TGTGCCAGCAGCAGAGACAGCCTCCAAGAGACCCAGTACTTC

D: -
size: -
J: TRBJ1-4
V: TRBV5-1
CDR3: CASSSGTNEKLFF
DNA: TGCGCCAGCAGCTCCGGGACAAATGAAAAACTGTTTTTT

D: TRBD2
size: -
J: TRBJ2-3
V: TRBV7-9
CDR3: CASSLIPVTSGVRDTQYF
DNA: TGTGCCAGCAGCTTAATCCCCGTTACTAGCGGGGTGAGAGATACGCAGTATTTT

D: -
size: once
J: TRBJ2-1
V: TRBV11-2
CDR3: CASSYAKNEQFF
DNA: TGTGCCAGCAGCTACGCGAAGAATGAGCAGTTCTTC

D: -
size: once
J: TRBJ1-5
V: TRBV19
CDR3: CASSIYGESNQPQHF
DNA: TGTGCCAGTAGTATATACGGGGAGAGCAATCAGCCCCAGCATTTT

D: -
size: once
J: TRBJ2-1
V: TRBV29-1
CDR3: CSVEGLANNEQFF
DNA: TGCAGCGTTGAAGGGCTAGCGAACAATGAGCAGTTCTTC

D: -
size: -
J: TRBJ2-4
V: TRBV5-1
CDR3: CASGGCLAGPPRGNIQYF
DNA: TGCGCCAGCGGAGGATGTTTGGCAGGTCCTCCTCGGGGAAACATTCAGTACTTC

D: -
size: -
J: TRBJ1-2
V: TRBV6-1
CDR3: CASSDRDYGYTF
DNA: TGTGCCAGCAGTGACAGGGACTATGGCTACACCTTC

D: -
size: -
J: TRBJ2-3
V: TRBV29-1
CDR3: CSLMKGNTQYF
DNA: TGCAGCCTCATGAAGGGGAATACGCAGTATTTT

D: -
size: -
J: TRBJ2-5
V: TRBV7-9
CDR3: CATFSSGEETQYF
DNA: TGTGCCACGTTCTCGTCAGGGGAAGAGACCCAGTACTTC

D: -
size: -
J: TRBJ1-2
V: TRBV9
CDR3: CASSAPSYGYTF
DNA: TGTGCCAGCAGCGCCCCTTCGTATGGCTACACCTTC

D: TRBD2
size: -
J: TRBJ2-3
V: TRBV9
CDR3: CASSVGVSGGAEVF
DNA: TGTGCCAGCAGCGTAGGGGTCAGCGGGGGGGCGGAGGTGTTT

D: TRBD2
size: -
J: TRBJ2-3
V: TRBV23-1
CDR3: CAPPKRGRDTQYF
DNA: TGCGCCCCCCCCAAGCGGGGGAGAGATACGCAGTATTTT

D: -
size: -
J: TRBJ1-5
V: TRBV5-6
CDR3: CASSLGSGLQPQHF
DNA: TGTGCCAGCAGCTTGGGGTCGGGGTTACAGCCCCAGCATTTT

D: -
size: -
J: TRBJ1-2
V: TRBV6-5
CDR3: CATRESAWGYTF
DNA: TGTGCCACCAGGGAGTCCGCCTGGGGCTACACCTTC

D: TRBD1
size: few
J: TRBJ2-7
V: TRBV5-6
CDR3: CASSPGQGEQYF
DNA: TGTGCCAGCAGCCCTGGACAGGGCGAGCAGTACTTC

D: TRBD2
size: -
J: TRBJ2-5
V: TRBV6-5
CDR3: CASSTSGGVQETQYF
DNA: TGTGCCAGCAGCACTAGCGGGGGGGTACAAGAGACCCAGTACTTC

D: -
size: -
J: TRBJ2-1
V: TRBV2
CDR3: CASSPYYNEQFF
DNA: TGTGCCAGCAGTCCCTACTACAATGAGCAGTTCTTC

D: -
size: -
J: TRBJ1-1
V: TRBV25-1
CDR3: CASSSRQGEAFF
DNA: TGTGCCAGCAGTTCCCGACAAGGTGAAGCTTTCTTT

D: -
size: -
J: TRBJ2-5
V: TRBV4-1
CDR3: CASSQEGGTQYF
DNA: TGCGCCAGCAGCCAAGAGGGAGGGACCCAGTACTTC

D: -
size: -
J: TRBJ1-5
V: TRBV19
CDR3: CASSTLDAARGQPQHF
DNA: TGTGCCAGTAGTACTCTGGACGCAGCCAGGGGTCAGCCCCAGCATTTT

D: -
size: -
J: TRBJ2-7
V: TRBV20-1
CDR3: CSARESGDSAYEQYF
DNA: TGCAGTGCTAGAGAGTCGGGGGACTCAGCCTACGAGCAGTACTTC

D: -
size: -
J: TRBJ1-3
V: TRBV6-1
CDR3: CASSPSTGETGNTIYF
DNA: TGTGCCAGCAGCCCCTCTACGGGGGAGACTGGAAACACCATATATTTT

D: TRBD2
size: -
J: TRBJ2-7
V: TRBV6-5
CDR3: CASSYAAGDPSYEQYF
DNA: TGTGCCAGCAGCTACGCAGCGGGGGACCCCTCCTACGAGCAGTACTTC

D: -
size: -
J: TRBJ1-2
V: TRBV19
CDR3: CASSSGPYGYTF
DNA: TGTGCCAGTAGTTCTGGGCCTTATGGCTACACCTTC

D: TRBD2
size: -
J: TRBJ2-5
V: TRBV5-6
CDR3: CASSTTLLANDAGAQYF
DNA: TGTGCCAGCAGCACTACCCTACTAGCGAACGATGCCGGGGCCCAGTACTTC

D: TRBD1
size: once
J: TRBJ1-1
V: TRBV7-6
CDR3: CASSFPTGMNTEAFF
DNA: TGTGCCAGCAGCTTTCCGACAGGGATGAACACTGAAGCTTTCTTT

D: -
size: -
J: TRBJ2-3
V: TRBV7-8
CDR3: CASRQTDTQYF
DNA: TGTGCCAGCAGACAAACAGATACGCAGTATTTT

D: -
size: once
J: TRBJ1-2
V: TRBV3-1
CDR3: CASSQGYYGYTF
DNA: TGTGCCAGCAGCCAGGGATACTATGGCTACACCTTC